This TCR beta chain was observed in a study of identical twins. General observations from the study: High-abundance cord blood beta clonotypes had fewer insertions; memory repertoires showed none.

TCRdb reanalysed the 5' RACE reads using MiXCR and keeps one entry per CDR3 protein. Of some 1,700,000 distinct CDR3 sequences listed, under 35% are singletons. The CDR3 spans 13 residues. Trimming took off 2 bases at V and 7 bases at J, with 11 bases between the two ends. Germline V gene data show CDR1 as SGHVS and CDR2 as FQNEAQ. This clonotype appeared a few times. Its specificity is not known. This TCR came from a newborn girl in good health. Material: cord blood. This sequence joins TRBV7-8 and TRBJ2-5; no definite D call. CDR3 nucleotides: TGTGCCAGCAGCTTAAGGGAAGGCGGGACCCAGTACTTC. This translates into CASSLREGGTQYF.